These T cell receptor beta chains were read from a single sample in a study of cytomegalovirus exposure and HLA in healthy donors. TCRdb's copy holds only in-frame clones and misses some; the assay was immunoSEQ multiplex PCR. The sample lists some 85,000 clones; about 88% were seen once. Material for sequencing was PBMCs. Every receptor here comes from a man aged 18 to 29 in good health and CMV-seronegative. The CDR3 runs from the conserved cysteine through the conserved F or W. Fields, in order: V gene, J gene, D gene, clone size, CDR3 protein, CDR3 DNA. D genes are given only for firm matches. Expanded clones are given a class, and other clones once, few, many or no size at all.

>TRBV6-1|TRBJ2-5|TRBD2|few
CASSATSGKTETQYF
TGTGCCAGCAGTGCGACTAGCGGGAAAACGGAGACCCAGTACTTC
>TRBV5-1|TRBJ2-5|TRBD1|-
CASSPPVGTGQETQYF
TGCGCCAGCAGCCCCCCCGTCGGGACAGGACAAGAGACCCAGTACTTC
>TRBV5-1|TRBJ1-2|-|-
CASSPGLGGANYGYTF
TGCGCCAGCAGCCCGGGACTGGGGGGAGCTAACTATGGCTACACCTTC
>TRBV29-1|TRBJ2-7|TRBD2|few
CSVDLAGVSYEQYF
TGCAGCGTGGACCTAGCGGGAGTGTCCTACGAGCAGTACTTC
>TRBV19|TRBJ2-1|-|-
CASTVRAQGSYNEQFF
TGTGCCAGTACGGTGAGGGCACAGGGCTCCTACAATGAGCAGTTCTTC
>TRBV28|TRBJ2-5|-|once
CASSTPGERAQYF
TGTGCCAGCAGTACTCCGGGAGAAAGAGCCCAGTACTTC
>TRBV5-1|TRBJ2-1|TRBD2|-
CASTHLAGGRNEQFF
TGCGCCAGCACCCATCTAGCGGGAGGTCGCAATGAGCAGTTCTTC
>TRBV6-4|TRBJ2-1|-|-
CATTGKRPRSNEQFF
TGTGCCACAACAGGGAAGCGGCCTAGAAGCAATGAGCAGTTCTTC
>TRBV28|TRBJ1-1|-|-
CASSPAGGHREAFF
TGTGCCAGCAGTCCCGCGGGGGGACACCGTGAAGCTTTCTTT
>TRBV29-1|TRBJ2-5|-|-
CSVDLVKETQYF
TGCAGCGTTGATCTCGTAAAAGAGACCCAGTACTTC
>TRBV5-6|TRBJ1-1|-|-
CASSLARENTEAFF
TGTGCCAGCAGCTTGGCACGGGAGAACACTGAAGCTTTCTTT
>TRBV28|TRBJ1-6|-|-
CASSPGSGLSPLHF
TGTGCCAGCAGTCCGGGGTCCGGATTGTCACCCCTCCACTTT
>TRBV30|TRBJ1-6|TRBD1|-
CAWGAGRDRISPLHF
TGTGCCTGGGGAGCTGGGCGGGACAGGATTTCACCCCTCCACTTT
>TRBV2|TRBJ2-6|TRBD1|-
CASSWTGAFLSSGANVLTF
TGTGCCAGCAGCTGGACAGGGGCCTTTCTATCCTCTGGGGCCAACGTCCTGACTTTC
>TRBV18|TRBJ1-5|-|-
CASSPTGGRAQHF
TGTGCCAGCTCACCAACAGGCGGCAGGGCCCAGCATTTT
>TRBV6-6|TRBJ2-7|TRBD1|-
CASSTGARYEQYF
TGTGCCAGCAGTACAGGGGCCAGGTACGAGCAGTACTTC
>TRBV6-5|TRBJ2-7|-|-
CASKMVTGNRYEQYF
TGTGCCAGCAAAATGGTCACAGGGAATAGGTACGAGCAGTACTTC
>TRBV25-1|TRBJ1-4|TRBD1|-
CAPKGGTDNEKLFF
TGTGCCCCGAAGGGCGGGACAGATAATGAAAAACTGTTTTTT
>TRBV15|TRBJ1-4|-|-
CATSRDRPARDEKLFF
TGTGCCACCAGCAGAGATCGCCCGGCCCGGGATGAAAAACTGTTTTTT
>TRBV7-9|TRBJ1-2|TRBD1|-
CASSAPRGNYGYTF
TGTGCCAGCAGCGCTCCCAGGGGGAACTATGGCTACACCTTC
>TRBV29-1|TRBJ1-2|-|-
CSVVRTAYGYTF
TGCAGCGTTGTACGGACAGCTTATGGCTACACCTTC
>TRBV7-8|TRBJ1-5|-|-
CASSLANSINQPQHF
TGTGCCAGCAGCTTAGCGAACTCGATCAATCAGCCCCAGCATTTT
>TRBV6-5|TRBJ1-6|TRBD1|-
CASSRDRAWNSPLHF
TGTGCCAGCAGTCGGGACAGGGCTTGGAATTCACCCCTCCACTTT
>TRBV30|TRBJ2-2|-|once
CAWSAGRVVSGELFF
TGTGCCTGGAGTGCGGGCAGGGTCGTTTCCGGGGAGCTGTTTTTT
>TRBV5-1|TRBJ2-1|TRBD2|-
CASRSYTGTSGRIAYNEQFF
TGCGCCAGCAGGTCTTATACCGGGACTAGCGGGAGGATCGCCTACAATGAGCAGTTCTTC
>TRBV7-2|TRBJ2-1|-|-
CASSPNRGNSANEQFF
TGTGCCAGCAGCCCCAACCGGGGAAATAGCGCCAATGAGCAGTTCTTC
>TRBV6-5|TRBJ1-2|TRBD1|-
CASSPRDSYGYTF
TGTGCCAGCAGCCCCCGGGACAGCTATGGCTACACCTTC
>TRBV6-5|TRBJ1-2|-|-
CASSIDRRSGYTF
TGTGCCAGCAGCATTGACAGGCGGAGCGGCTACACCTTC
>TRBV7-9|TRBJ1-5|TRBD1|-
CASSSTGGRQPQHF
TGTGCCAGCAGTTCTACAGGGGGCCGCCAGCCCCAGCATTTT
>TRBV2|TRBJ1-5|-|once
CASRFRGKDQPQHF
TGTGCCAGCAGATTTAGGGGCAAAGACCAGCCCCAGCATTTT
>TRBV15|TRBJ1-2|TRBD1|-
CATSSSTGGLAGYTF
TGTGCCACCAGCAGTAGCACAGGGGGGTTGGCTGGCTACACCTTC
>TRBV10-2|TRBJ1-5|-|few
CATSGGAGQPQHF
TGCGCCACCAGCGGGGGAGCGGGACAGCCCCAGCATTTT
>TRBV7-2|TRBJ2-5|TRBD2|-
CASSQLAGGRFQETQYF
TGTGCCAGCAGCCAACTAGCGGGAGGGCGTTTCCAAGAGACCCAGTACTTC
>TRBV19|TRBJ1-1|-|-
CATAGDWNTEAFF
TGTGCCACCGCAGGGGATTGGAACACTGAAGCTTTCTTT
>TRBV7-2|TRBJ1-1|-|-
CASSSSGNTEAFF
TGTGCCAGCAGCTCATCCGGGAACACTGAAGCTTTCTTT
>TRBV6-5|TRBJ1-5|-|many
CASRQRQRNQPQHF
TGTGCCAGCAGACAACGACAACGCAATCAGCCCCAGCATTTT
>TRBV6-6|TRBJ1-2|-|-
CASSTRQVLPGGYTF
TGTGCCAGCAGTACCCGACAGGTCCTCCCGGGCGGCTACACCTTC
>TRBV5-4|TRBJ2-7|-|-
CASSWASSYEQYF
TGTGCCAGCAGCTGGGCGAGCTCCTACGAGCAGTACTTC
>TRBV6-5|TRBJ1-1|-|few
CASNKGQLSTEAFF
TGTGCCAGCAACAAGGGACAATTGAGCACTGAAGCTTTCTTT
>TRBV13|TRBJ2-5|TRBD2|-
CASSLLAGVGRKETQYF
TGTGCCAGCAGCCTTCTAGCGGGAGTTGGGAGGAAAGAGACCCAGTACTTC
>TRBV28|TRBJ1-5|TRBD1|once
CASRTDRDNQPQHF
TGTGCCAGCAGGACGGACAGGGACAATCAGCCCCAGCATTTT
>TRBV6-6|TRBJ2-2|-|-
CASSYWRRQNTGELFF
TGTGCCAGCAGTTACTGGCGCCGACAGAACACCGGGGAGCTGTTTTTT
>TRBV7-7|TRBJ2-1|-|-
CASSSRGAGTYNEQFF
TGTGCTAGCAGTTCCCGAGGGGCAGGGACATACAATGAGCAGTTCTTC
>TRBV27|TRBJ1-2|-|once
CASSPTGYGYTF
TGTGCCAGCAGTCCCACAGGGTATGGCTACACCTTC
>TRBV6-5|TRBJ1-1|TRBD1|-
CASSYFRGKYTEAFF
TGTGCCAGCAGTTACTTCAGGGGGAAATACACTGAAGCTTTCTTT
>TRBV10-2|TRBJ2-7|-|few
CASSLGADYEQYF
TGCGCCAGCAGTCTGGGAGCGGACTACGAGCAGTACTTC
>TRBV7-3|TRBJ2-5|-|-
CASSLSAGRGETQYF
TGTGCCAGCAGCTTATCGGCCGGGAGAGGGGAGACCCAGTACTTC
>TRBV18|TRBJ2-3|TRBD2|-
CASSPVAGGLTDTQYF
TGTGCCAGCTCACCAGTAGCGGGAGGGCTCACAGATACGCAGTATTTT
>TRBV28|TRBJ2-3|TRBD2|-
CASRGTTRDTQYF
TGTGCCAGCAGGGGGACTACGCGAGATACGCAGTATTTT
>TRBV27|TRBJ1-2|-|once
CASSSVSNIDSSGYGYTF
TGTGCCAGCAGTTCCGTGAGTAATATAGACAGTTCTGGCTATGGCTACACCTTC
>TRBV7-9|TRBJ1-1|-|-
CASSPTGQSRTEAFF
TGTGCCAGCAGCCCGACGGGTCAGTCACGGACTGAAGCTTTCTTT
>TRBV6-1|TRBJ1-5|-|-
CASSGGNRGGRSNQPQHF
TGTGCCAGCAGTGGGGGCAATCGTGGGGGCCGGAGCAATCAGCCCCAGCATTTT
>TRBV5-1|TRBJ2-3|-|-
CASSLVSGGTDTQYF
TGCGCCAGCAGCTTGGTAAGCGGTGGCACAGATACGCAGTATTTT
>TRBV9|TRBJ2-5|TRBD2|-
CASSISGHSLGETQYF
TGTGCCAGCAGCATTAGCGGGCACTCCCTGGGAGAGACCCAGTACTTC